This T cell receptor beta chain is from a study of tissue T cells after allogeneic stem cell transplantation. On this clone: Germline and genes here are mouse. Read sequence stops 1 residue before the CDR3 end, and the germline J gene provides the missing end.

Trimming removed 1 base from V and 4 bases from J, with 11 bases in between. The CDR3 is made up of 15 amino acids. Germline V gene sequence: CDR1 LGHNA, CDR2 YNLKQL (reference sequence). Assay: immunoSEQ multiplex PCR; the TCRdb copy retains only in-frame clones and omits some. This table has about 22,000 clones, 72% appearing once. The origin of this receptor is a female BALB/c mouse in good health. For this mouse line, the MHC haplotype is H2-d. Sequenced input: spleen. The chain carries TRBV5 and TRBJ1-3; D is perhaps TRBD1 (6 bases). CDR3 DNA, as far as it was read: TGTGCCAGCAGCCAAGGTCCAGGGGTAGGAAATACGCTCTAT. This translates into CASSQGPGVGNTLY. The entire CDR3 sequence reads CASSQGPGVGNTLYF.